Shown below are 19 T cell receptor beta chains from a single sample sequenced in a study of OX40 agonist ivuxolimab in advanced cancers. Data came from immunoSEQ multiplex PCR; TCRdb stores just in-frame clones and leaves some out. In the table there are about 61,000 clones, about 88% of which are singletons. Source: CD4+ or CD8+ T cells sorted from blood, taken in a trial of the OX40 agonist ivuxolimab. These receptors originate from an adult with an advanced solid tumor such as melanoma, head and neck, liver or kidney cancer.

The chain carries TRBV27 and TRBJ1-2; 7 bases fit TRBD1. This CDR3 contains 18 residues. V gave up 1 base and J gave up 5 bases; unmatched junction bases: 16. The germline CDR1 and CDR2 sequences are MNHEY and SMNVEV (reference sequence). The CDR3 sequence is CASSLLARGKAGGYGYTF. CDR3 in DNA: TGTGCCAGCAGTTTATTAGCTCGGGGGAAGGCAGGGGGGTATGGCTACACCTTC.

CDR3 coding DNA: TGCGCCAGCAGCTTGGGGGGTCCCAGCACAGATACGCAGTATTTT. Translating it yields CASSLGGPSTDTQYF. The chain uses TRBV5-1 and TRBJ2-3; D remains ambiguous. CDR1 SGHRS and CDR2 YFSETQ come from the germline V gene. Trimming left V 0 bases short and J 0 bases short, with 8 bases between. The length of the CDR3 is 15 residues.

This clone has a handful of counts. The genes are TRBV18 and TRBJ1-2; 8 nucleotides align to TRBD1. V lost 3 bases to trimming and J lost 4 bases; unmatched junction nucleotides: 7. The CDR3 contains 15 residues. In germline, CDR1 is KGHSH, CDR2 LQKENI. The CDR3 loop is CASSPRTGSFYGYTF. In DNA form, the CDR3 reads TGTGCCAGCTCACCCCGGACAGGGTCTTTCTATGGCTACACCTTC.

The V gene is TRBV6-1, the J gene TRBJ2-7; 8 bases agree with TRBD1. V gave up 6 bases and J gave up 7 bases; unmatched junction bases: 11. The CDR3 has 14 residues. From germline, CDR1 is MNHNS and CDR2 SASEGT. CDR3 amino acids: CASRQDRAFGEQYF. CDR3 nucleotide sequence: TGTGCCAGCAGGCAGGACAGGGCTTTTGGGGAGCAGTACTTC.

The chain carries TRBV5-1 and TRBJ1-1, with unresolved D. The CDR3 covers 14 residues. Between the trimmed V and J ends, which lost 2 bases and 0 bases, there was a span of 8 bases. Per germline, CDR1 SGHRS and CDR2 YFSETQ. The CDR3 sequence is CASSFISVNTEAFF. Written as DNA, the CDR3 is TGCGCCAGCAGCTTTATATCGGTGAACACTGAAGCTTTCTTT.

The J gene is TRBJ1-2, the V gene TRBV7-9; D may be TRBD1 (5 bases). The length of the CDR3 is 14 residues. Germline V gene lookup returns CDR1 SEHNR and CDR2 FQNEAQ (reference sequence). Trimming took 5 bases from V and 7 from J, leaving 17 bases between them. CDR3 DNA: TGTGCCAGCAGCCGTTACACTGGGGGAGGTGGCTACACCTTC. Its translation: CASSRYTGGGGYTF.

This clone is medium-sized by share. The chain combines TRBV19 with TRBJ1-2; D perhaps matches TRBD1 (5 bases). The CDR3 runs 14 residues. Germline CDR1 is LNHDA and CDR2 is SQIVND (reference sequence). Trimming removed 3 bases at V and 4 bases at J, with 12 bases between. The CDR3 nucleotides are TGTGCCAGTAGTATGGGGCAGGGTGTCTATGGCTACACCTTC. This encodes CASSMGQGVYGYTF.

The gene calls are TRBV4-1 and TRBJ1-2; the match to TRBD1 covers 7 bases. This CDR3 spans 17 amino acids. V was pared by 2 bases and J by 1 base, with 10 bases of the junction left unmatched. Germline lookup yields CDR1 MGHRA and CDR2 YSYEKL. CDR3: CASSQRDSGAFNYGYTF. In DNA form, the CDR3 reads TGCGCCAGCAGCCAACGGGACAGTGGGGCCTTTAACTATGGCTACACCTTC.

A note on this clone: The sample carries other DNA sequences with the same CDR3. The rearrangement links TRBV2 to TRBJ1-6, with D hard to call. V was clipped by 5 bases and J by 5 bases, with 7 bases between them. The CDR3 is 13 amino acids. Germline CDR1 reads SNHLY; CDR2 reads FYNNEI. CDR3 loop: CASSRTDNSPLHF. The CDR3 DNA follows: TGTGCCAGCAGTAGGACCGATAATTCACCCCTCCACTTT.

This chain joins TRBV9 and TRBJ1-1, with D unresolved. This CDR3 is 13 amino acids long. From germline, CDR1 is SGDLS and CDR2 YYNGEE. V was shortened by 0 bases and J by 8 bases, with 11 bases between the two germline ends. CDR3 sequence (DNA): TGTGCCAGCAGCGTAGCCGGGGAAGGGGAAGCTTTCTTT. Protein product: CASSVAGEGEAFF.

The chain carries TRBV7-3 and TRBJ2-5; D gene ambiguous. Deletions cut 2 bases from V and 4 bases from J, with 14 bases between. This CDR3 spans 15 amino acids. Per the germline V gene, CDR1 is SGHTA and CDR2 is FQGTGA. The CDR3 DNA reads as TGTGCCAGCAGCTTATCGCCAGGCCTAGGAGAGACCCAGTACTTC. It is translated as CASSLSPGLGETQYF.

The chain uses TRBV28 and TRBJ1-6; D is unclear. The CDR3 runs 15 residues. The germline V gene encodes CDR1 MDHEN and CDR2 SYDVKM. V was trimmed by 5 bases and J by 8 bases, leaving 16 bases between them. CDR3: CASSRGGSNHSPLHF. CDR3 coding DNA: TGTGCCAGCAGTCGGGGTGGTTCCAACCATTCACCCCTCCACTTT.

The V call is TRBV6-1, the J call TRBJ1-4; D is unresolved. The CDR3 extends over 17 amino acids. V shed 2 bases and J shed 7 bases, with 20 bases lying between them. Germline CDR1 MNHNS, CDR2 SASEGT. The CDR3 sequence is CASSETSVANSGEKLFF. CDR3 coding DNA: TGTGCCAGCAGTGAAACCTCCGTGGCAAACAGTGGTGAAAAACTGTTTTTT.

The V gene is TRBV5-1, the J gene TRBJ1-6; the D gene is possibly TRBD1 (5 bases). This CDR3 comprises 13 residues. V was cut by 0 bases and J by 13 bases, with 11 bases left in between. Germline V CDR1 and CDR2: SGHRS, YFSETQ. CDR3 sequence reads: CASSLADGGPLHF. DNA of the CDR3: TGCGCCAGCAGCTTGGCCGATGGGGGTCCCCTCCACTTT.

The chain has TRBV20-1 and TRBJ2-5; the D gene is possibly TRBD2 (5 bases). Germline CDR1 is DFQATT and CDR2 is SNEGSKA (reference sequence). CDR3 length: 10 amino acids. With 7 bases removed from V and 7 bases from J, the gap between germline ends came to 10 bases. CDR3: CSVTRGTQYF. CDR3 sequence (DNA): TGCAGTGTCACCCGGGGGACCCAGTACTTC.

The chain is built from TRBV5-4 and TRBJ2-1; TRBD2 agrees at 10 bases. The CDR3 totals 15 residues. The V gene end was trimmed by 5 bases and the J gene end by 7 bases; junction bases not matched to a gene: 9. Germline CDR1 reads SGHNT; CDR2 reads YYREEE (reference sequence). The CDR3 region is CASSPAGGLWNEQFF. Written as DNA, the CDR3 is TGTGCCAGCAGTCCAGCGGGGGGGCTATGGAATGAGCAGTTCTTC.

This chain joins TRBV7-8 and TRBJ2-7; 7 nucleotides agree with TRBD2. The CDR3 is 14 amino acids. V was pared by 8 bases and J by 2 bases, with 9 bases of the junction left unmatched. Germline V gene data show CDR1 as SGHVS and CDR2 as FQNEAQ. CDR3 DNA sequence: TGTGCCAGCGTGTCTCGGGCGGGAGCCTACGAGCAGTACTTC. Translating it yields CASVSRAGAYEQYF. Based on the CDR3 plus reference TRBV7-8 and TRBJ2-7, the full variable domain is GAGVSQSPRYKVAKRGQDVALRCDPISGHVSLFWYQQALGQGPEFLTYFQNEAQLDKSGLPSDRFFAERPEGSVSTLKIQRTQQEDSAVYLCASVSRAGAYEQYFGPGTRLTVT.

The CDR3 DNA reads TGCGCCAGCAGCCCCTCGACAGCCTACGAGCAGTACTTC. It is translated as CASSPSTAYEQYF. The V and J genes are TRBV5-1 and TRBJ2-7, with a weak D call TRBD1 (5 bases). Germline lookup yields CDR1 SGHRS and CDR2 YFSETQ. The germline V and J ends were trimmed by 4 bases and 2 bases, with 10 bases remaining between them. The CDR3 contains 13 residues.

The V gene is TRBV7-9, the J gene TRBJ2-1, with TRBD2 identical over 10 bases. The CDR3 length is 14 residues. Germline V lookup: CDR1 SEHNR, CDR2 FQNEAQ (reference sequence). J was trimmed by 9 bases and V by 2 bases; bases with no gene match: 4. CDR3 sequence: CASSLSGGAVEQFF. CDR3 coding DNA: TGTGCCAGCAGCTTAAGCGGGGGGGCCGTTGAGCAGTTCTTC.